The 20 T cell receptor beta chains listed next were all sequenced from one sample in a study of blood T cell repertoires in COVID-19. Using immunoSEQ multiplex PCR, the repertoire was profiled, and TCRdb retains in-frame clones only, with some absent. In the table there are hundreds of thousands of clones, around 90% of which are singletons. The sample consisted of peripheral blood. These receptors all come from a man younger than 30 with active or convalescent COVID-19.

This rearrangement joins TRBV9 to TRBJ2-2, with a possible D match to TRBD2 (5 bases). The CDR3 sequence is 16 residues long. Per the germline V gene, CDR1 is SGDLS and CDR2 is YYNGEE. V gave up 0 bases and J gave up 2 bases, with 11 bases separating them. The CDR3 nucleotides are TGTGCCAGCAGCGTAGGACGGGGTCCCAACACCGGGGAGCTGTTTTTT. Its protein is CASSVGRGPNTGELFF.

The chain joins TRBV2 to TRBJ1-2; TRBD1 agrees at 8 bases. Trimming removed 6 bases from V and 3 bases from J; junction bases left unmatched: 9. The CDR3 extends over 15 amino acids. Germline values: CDR1 SNHLY, CDR2 FYNNEI. The CDR3 here is CASRRDRPRDYGYTF. In nucleotides, the CDR3 is TGTGCCAGCAGGAGGGACAGGCCGCGAGACTATGGCTACACCTTC. Together with reference TRBV2 and TRBJ1-2, the CDR3 gives the full variable domain: EPEVTQTPSHQVTQMGQEVILRCVPISNHLYFYWYRQILGQKVEFLVSFYNNEISEKSEIFDDQFSVERPDGSNFTLKIRSTKLEDSAMYFCASRRDRPRDYGYTFGSGTRLTVV.

The chain employs TRBV9 and TRBJ2-1, with unresolved D. Germline loops: CDR1 SGDLS, CDR2 YYNGEE. The length of the CDR3 is 12 residues. V was shortened by 3 bases and J by 4 bases, with 5 bases between the two germline ends. CDR3 DNA: TGTGCCAGCAGCGACGGGTACAATGAGCAGTTCTTC. Protein product: CASSDGYNEQFF.

This rearrangement joins TRBV27 to TRBJ1-5, with D tentatively TRBD1 (6 bases). V was cut by 10 bases and J by 7 bases, with 26 bases left in between. This CDR3 has 16 residues. Germline lookup yields CDR1 MNHEY and CDR2 SMNVEV (reference sequence). The CDR3 DNA follows: TGTGCCACCGCCCCGAGAACCGGGACAAGCATACAGCCCCAGCATTTT. This sequence encodes CATAPRTGTSIQPQHF.

This chain links TRBV25-1 with TRBJ2-7; TRBD1 agrees at 8 bases. CDR3 length equals 14 residues. After removal of 5 bases from V and 3 bases from J, the junction contained 6 bases not matched to a gene. The germline V gene encodes CDR1 MGHDK and CDR2 SYGVNS. The chain's CDR3 is CASSWVQGGYEQYF. The DNA for the CDR3 is TGTGCCAGCAGTTGGGTACAGGGGGGCTACGAGCAGTACTTC.

The chain recombines TRBV4-1 with TRBJ1-5; 8 bases map to TRBD1. The trim removed 0 bases at V and 5 bases at J, leaving 3 bases unmatched. Germline V lookup: CDR1 MGHRA, CDR2 YSYEKL. The CDR3 has 15 residues. The CDR3 nucleotides read TGCGCCAGCAGCCAAGACCGACAGGGGTATCAGCCCCAGCATTTT. Amino acid sequence: CASSQDRQGYQPQHF.

V usage is TRBV5-1 and J usage is TRBJ2-1; 8 bases map to TRBD2. CDR1 and CDR2 from the germline V gene are SGHRS and YFSETQ. CDR3 size: 15 residues. J gave up 4 bases and V 0 bases, and 3 bases lay outside the gene matches. CDR3 protein: CASSLGSGAYNEQFF. Here the CDR3 DNA reads TGCGCCAGCAGCTTGGGTAGCGGGGCGTACAATGAGCAGTTCTTC.

This rearrangement joins TRBV27 to TRBJ1-6; perhaps TRBD1 as D (6 bases). Germline V CDR1 and CDR2: MNHEY, SMNVEV (reference sequence). V lost 4 bases and J lost 2, with 12 bases in between. The length of the CDR3 is 16 residues. CDR3 nucleotides: TGTGCCAGCAGTTGGAGGGGGGGTCCCTATAATTCACCCCTCCACTTT. This gives the protein CASSWRGGPYNSPLHF.

This clone occurred once. The CDR3 region has the DNA TGTGCCAGCAGCGTAGACTTGACAGGCGGGGGTAACGAGCAGTACTTC. It specifies CASSVDLTGGGNEQYF. V and J are TRBV9 and TRBJ2-7; perhaps TRBD2 as D (7 bases). V lost 0 bases to trimming and J lost 5 bases, with 18 bases between them. This CDR3 region has 16 residues. Germline V gives CDR1 SGDLS, CDR2 YYNGEE. Full variable domain (rest looked up from reference TRBV9 and TRBJ2-7): DSGVTQTPKHLITATGQRVTLRCSPRSGDLSVYWYQQSLDQGLQFLIQYYNGEERAKGNILERFSAQQFPDLHSELNLSSLELGDSALYFCASSVDLTGGGNEQYFGPGTRLTVT.

The chain recombines TRBV5-1 with TRBJ1-1; possible D gene TRBD1, 6 bases. Trimming shortened V by 5 bases and J by 1 base, and 15 bases separated the two germline ends. Germline CDR1 SGHRS, CDR2 YFSETQ. CDR3 length equals 15 residues. The CDR3 here is CASRGVQGTNTEAFF. CDR3 bases: TGCGCCAGCAGGGGGGTACAGGGAACGAACACTGAAGCTTTCTTT.

The J gene is TRBJ1-1, the V gene TRBV29-1, with TRBD1 matching 8 bases. The CDR3 has 13 residues. V shed 3 bases, J shed 5 bases, and the junction held 5 bases outside the gene matches. In germline, CDR1 is SQVTM, CDR2 ANQGSEA. The CDR3 bases are TGCAGCGTTGAGCGCGACAGGGGAACTGAAGCTTTCTTT. This codes for CSVERDRGTEAFF.

The chain recombines TRBV5-1 with TRBJ1-2, with unresolved D. CDR1 is SGHRS, CDR2 YFSETQ, per germline. The CDR3 consists of 15 residues. The V and J ends lost 0 bases and 2 bases respectively, with 11 bases between them. CDR3 coding DNA: TGCGCCAGCAGCTTGGAACTGGGAGGCAACTATGGCTACACCTTC. As protein: CASSLELGGNYGYTF. Full variable domain (missing parts from reference TRBV5-1 and TRBJ1-2): KAGVTQTPRYLIKTRGQQVTLSCSPISGHRSVSWYQQTPGQGLQFLFEYFSETQRNKGNFPGRFSGRQFSNSRSEMNVSTLELGDSALYLCASSLELGGNYGYTFGSGTRLTVV.

A word on this clone: Compared with germline, one end of the junction differs, possibly owing to a read error. J is TRBJ2-3 and V is TRBV2; 12 nucleotides line up with TRBD2. CDR1 and CDR2 from the germline V gene are SNHLY and FYNNEI. The CDR3 runs to 12 residues. Here the CDR3 reads CASSEVTSGGTF. The CDR3 DNA reads TGTGCCAGCAGTGAAGTAACTAGCGGGGGGACTTTT.

This clone was counted only a few times. J is TRBJ2-6 and V is TRBV5-5; 8 bases fit TRBD1. V gave up 4 bases and J gave up 0 bases; unmatched junction bases: 9. The CDR3 is made up of 18 amino acids. The germline gives CDR1 SGHKS, CDR2 YYEKEE (reference sequence). The CDR3 DNA sequence: TGTGCCAGCAGCCCCGAGACAGGGGTCCACTCTGGGGCCAACGTCCTGACTTTC. This sequence encodes CASSPETGVHSGANVLTF.

The gene calls are TRBV29-1 and TRBJ2-7, with 8 positions matching TRBD1. The CDR3 consists of 12 residues. CDR1 is SQVTM and CDR2 is ANQGSEA in the germline V gene. V was pared by 3 bases and J by 5 bases, with 3 bases of the junction left unmatched. The CDR3 nucleotides are TGCAGCGTTGACAGGGGGCTTAACGAGCAGTACTTC. Translating it yields CSVDRGLNEQYF.

The genes are TRBV7-2 and TRBJ2-7; 8 bases map to TRBD1. Germline CDR1 SGHTA, CDR2 FQGNSA. The CDR3 is made up of 18 amino acids. V shed 0 bases and J 5 bases; nucleotides not matched to a gene: 15. CDR3 region: CASSLAPPGQGTLDEQYF. As DNA, the CDR3 is TGTGCCAGCAGCTTAGCCCCCCCCGGACAGGGAACATTAGACGAGCAGTACTTC. The whole variable domain, filled in from reference TRBV7-2 and TRBJ2-7, reads GAGVSQSPSNKVTEKGKDVELRCDPISGHTALYWYRQSLGQGLEFLIYFQGNSAPDKSGLPSDRFSAERTGGSVSTLTIQRTQQEDSAVYLCASSLAPPGQGTLDEQYFGPGTRLTVT.

Here the CDR3 DNA reads TGTGCCAGCAGTTTAAGTGACAGCCGCAATCAGCCCCAGCATTTT. Translation gives CASSLSDSRNQPQHF. The chain employs TRBV28 and TRBJ1-5; a possible D gene is TRBD1 (5 bases). Germline V CDR1 and CDR2: MDHEN, SYDVKM. V was shortened by 2 bases and J by 2 bases, with 10 bases between the two germline ends. The CDR3 loop spans 15 amino acids.

The chain combines TRBV3-1 (or the pseudogene TRBV3-2) with TRBJ2-5; TRBD1 matches at 8 bases. Losses at the gene ends were 3 bases for V and 2 bases for J; bases not matched to a gene: 11. Germline V gene data show CDR1 as LGHDT and CDR2 as YNNKEL (reference sequence). The CDR3 spans 17 residues. Here the CDR3 reads CASSQGITGGRQETQYF. The CDR3 DNA reads TGTGCCAGCAGCCAGGGAATTACAGGGGGAAGGCAAGAGACCCAGTACTTC.

The chain carries TRBV19 and TRBJ1-5, with D perhaps TRBD1 (5 bases). From germline, CDR1 is LNHDA and CDR2 SQIVND (reference sequence). Trimming shortened V by 3 bases and J by 8 bases, and 11 bases separated the two germline ends. The CDR3 spans 13 residues. The CDR3 DNA follows: TGTGCCAGTAGTATGACAGTCCACGAGCCCCAGCATTTT. It translates to CASSMTVHEPQHF.

CDR3 in DNA: TGTGCCAGCAGTTTCGGTGATCGGGAAAAACTGTTTTTT. Encoded protein: CASSFGDREKLFF. The rearrangement joins TRBV12-3 or TRBV12-4 to TRBJ1-4; D is undetermined. The CDR3 is made up of 13 amino acids. V was pared by 3 bases and J by 8 bases, with 10 bases between.